This T cell receptor beta chain is from a study of Graves' ophthalmopathy and Graves' hyperthyroidism. Many counts were recorded for this clonotype. The antigen is not known. The CDR3 loop spans 14 amino acids. The ends lost 6 bases at V and 4 bases at J; junction bases unmatched: 7. Study observations and caveats: Sensitivity of approximately 66% and specificity of 72% to 80% were achieved by the model that predicted ophthalmopathy progression.

RNA transcripts yielded amplified TCR beta CDR3 regions. The first round was an RT-PCR with HTBI primers, and the second round was a multiplex PCR. One entry per CDR3 protein, called by TCRdb with MiXCR from the multiplex PCR reads. The sample carries hundreds of thousands of distinct CDR3 sequences, 22% recorded once. The TCR was taken from a woman aged 18-35 years with stable Graves' hyperthyroidism. Some clones in this sample may be carry-over from other donors' samples. The gene calls are TRBV12-3 or TRBV12-4 and TRBJ1-2; TRBD1 aligns across 8 bases. The specimen sequenced was peripheral blood. The CDR3 bases are TGTGCCAGCAGGCGACAGGGGATGGGCTATGGCTACACCTTC. As protein: CASRRQGMGYGYTF.